This TCR beta chain was recovered during a study of blood T cell repertoires in COVID-19. Overall study: From the United States, Italy and Spain came samples of acute and convalescent COVID-19.

The method was immunoSEQ multiplex PCR; TCRdb's version includes in-frame clones alone and lacks a portion of them. Of 280,000 or so clones in the sample, approximately 88% were seen once. V was clipped by 4 bases and J by 7 bases; unmatched bases: 10. The germline V gene has CDR1 WSHSY and CDR2 SAAADI. This CDR3 contains 14 residues. The sequenced material came from peripheral blood. The gene calls are TRBV10-2 and TRBJ2-7, with TRBD1 matching 7 bases. The TCR comes from a man aged 18 to 35 with active or convalescent COVID-19. The CDR3 here is CASSGDRELVEQYF. Written as DNA, the CDR3 is TGCGCCAGCAGTGGAGACAGGGAACTGGTGGAGCAGTACTTC.